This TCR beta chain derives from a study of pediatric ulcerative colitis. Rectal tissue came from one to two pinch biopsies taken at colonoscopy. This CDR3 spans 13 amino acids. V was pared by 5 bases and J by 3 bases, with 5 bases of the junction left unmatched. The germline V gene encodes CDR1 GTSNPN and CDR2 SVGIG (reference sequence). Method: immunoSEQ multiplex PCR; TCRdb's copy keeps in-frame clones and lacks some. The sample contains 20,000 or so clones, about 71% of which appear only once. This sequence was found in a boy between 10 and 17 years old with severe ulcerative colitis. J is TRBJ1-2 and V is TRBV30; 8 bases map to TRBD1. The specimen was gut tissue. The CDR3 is CAWGTGGDYGYTF. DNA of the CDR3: TGTGCCTGGGGAACAGGGGGGGACTATGGCTACACCTTC.